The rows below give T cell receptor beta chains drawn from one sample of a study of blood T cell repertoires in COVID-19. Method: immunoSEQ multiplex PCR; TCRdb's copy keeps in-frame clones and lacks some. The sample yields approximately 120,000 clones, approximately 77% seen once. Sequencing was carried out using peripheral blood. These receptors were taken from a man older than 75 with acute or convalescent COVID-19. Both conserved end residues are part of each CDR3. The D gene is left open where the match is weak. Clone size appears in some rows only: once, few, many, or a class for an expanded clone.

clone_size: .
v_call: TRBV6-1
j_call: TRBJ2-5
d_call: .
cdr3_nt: TGTGCCAGCAGTGAAACCTCGTCGGGGGGCCTTATAGAGACCCAGTACTTC
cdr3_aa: CASSETSSGGLIETQYF

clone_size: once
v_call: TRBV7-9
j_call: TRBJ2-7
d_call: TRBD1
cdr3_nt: TGTGCCAGCAGCTTCCGCGACAGGGGGCAGTACTTC
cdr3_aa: CASSFRDRGQYF

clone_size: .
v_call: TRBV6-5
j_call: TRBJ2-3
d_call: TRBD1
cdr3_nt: TGTGCCAGCAGCCGGGACAGGGCAGATACGCAGTATTTT
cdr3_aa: CASSRDRADTQYF

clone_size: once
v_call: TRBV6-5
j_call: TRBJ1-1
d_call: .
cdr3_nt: TGTGCCAGCAGTTACGCAGGGAGGGTAACCCGTGAAGCTTTCTTT
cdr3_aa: CASSYAGRVTREAFF

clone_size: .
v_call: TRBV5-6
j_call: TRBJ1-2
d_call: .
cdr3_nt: TGTGCCAGCAGCCCCTCCCCAGGGGCAGTTAACTATGGCTACACCTTC
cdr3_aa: CASSPSPGAVNYGYTF

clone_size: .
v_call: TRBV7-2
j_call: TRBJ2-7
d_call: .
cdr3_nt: TGTGCCAGCAGCTTACGCGGCAGGGACAACGAGCAGTACTTC
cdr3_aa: CASSLRGRDNEQYF

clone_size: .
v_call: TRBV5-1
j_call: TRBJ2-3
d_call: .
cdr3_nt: TGCGCCAGCAGCTTGGGCGGGTCCGGAGGGGTCACAGATACGCAGTATTTT
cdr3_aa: CASSLGGSGGVTDTQYF

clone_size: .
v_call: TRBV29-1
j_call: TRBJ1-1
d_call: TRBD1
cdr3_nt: TGCAGCGTCACCGGGACAGTGAACACTGAAGCTTTCTTT
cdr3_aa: CSVTGTVNTEAFF

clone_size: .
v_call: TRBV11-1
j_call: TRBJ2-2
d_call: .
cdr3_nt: TGTGCCAGCAGCTTAGTACGCAGGGCTGGGGAGCTGTTTTTT
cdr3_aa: CASSLVRRAGELFF

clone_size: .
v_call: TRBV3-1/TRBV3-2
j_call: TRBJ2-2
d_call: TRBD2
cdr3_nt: TGTGCCAGCAGACACACTAGCGGGGGGGCCACCGGGGAGCTGTTTTTT
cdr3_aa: CASRHTSGGATGELFF

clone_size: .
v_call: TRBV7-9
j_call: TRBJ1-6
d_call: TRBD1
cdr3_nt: TGTGCCAGCAGCACTGGGACAGGCCCCTATTCACCCCTCCACTTT
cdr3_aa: CASSTGTGPYSPLHF

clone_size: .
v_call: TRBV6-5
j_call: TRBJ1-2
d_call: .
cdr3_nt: TGTGCCAGCAGCCCCGCCGGGGTGAACTATGGCTACACCTTC
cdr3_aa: CASSPAGVNYGYTF

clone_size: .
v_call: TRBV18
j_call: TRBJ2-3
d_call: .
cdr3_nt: TGTGCCAGCTCACCAGGCAGGGAATCAAGTACGCAGTATTTT
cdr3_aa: CASSPGRESSTQYF

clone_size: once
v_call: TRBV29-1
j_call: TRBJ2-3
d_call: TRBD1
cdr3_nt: TGCAGCGTAACAGGGGGCGCTACAGATACGCAGTATTTT
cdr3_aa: CSVTGGATDTQYF

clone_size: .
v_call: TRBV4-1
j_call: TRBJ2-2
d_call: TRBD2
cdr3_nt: TGCGCCAGCAGCCGAAAACCAAGCGGGGGGACCTCGAACACCGGGGAGCTGTTTTTT
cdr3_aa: CASSRKPSGGTSNTGELFF

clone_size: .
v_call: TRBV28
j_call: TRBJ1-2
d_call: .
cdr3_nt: TGTGCCAGCAGTTTTGGAGGGGCGAGGGGCTACACCTTC
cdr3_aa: CASSFGGARGYTF

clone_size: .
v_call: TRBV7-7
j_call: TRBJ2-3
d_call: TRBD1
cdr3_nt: TGTGCTAGCAGTCTGACAGGGTTACAGACAGATACGCAGTATTTT
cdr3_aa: CASSLTGLQTDTQYF

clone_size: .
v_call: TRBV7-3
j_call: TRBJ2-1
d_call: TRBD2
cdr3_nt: TGTGCCAGCAGCCCCCGGCTAGCGGGGGGGCCGGGCGAGCAGTTCTTC
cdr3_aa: CASSPRLAGGPGEQFF

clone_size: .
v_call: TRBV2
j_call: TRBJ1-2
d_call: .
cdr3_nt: TGTGCCAGCACCGAGGTTAGGGGCGGTGGCTACACCTTC
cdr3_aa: CASTEVRGGGYTF

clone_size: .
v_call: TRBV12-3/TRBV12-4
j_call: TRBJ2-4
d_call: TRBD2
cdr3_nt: TGTGCCAGCAGTTATGGACTAGCGGAGTACTTC
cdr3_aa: CASSYGLAEYF

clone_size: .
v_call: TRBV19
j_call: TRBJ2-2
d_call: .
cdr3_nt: TGTGCCAGTAATGGAGGAAACACCGGGGAGCTGTTTTTT
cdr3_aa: CASNGGNTGELFF

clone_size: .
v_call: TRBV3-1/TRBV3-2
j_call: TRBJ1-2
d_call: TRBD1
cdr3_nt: TGTGCCAGCAGCCAAGCAGGGGGCAGCAGCTATGGCTACACCTTC
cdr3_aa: CASSQAGGSSYGYTF

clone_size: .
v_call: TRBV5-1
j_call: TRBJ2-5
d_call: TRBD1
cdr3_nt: TGCGCCAGCAGCTTGGGGACAGGGGGCGAAGAGACCCAGTACTTC
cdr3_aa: CASSLGTGGEETQYF

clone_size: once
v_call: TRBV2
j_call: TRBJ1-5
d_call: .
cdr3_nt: TGTGCCAGCAGTTATAGCAATCAGCCCCAGCATTTT
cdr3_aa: CASSYSNQPQHF

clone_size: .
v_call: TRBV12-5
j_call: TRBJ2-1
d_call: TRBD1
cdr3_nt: TGTGCTAGTGGTTTGGGACAGGGGAAATACAATGAGCAGTTCTTC
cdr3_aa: CASGLGQGKYNEQFF

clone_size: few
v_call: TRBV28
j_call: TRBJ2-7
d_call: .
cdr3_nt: TGTGCCAGCAGTTTATCCGGACTGTCCTACGAGCAGTACTTC
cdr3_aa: CASSLSGLSYEQYF

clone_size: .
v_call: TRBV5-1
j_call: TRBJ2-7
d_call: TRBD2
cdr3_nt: TGCGCCAGCAGTGTAGCGGGGAACTACGAGCAGTACTTC
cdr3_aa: CASSVAGNYEQYF

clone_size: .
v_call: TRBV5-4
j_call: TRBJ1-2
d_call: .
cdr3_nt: TGTGCCAGCAGCTTGTTGGGGAGTTATGGCTACACCTTC
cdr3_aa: CASSLLGSYGYTF

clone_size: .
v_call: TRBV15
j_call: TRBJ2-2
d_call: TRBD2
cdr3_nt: TGTGCCACCAGCTCTTATGGGACTAGAGAGAACACCGGGGAGCTGTTTTTT
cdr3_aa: CATSSYGTRENTGELFF

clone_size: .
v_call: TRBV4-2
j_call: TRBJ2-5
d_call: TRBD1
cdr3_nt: TGTGCCAGCAGCCACGGGACAGGAGGACAAGAGACCCAGTACTTC
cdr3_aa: CASSHGTGGQETQYF

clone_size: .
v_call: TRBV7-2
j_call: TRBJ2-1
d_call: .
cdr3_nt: TGTGCCAGCAGCTTAGCGGGGGGGCTGTCTTCCTACAATGAGCAGTTCTTC
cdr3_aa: CASSLAGGLSSYNEQFF

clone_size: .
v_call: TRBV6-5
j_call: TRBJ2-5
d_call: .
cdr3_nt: TGTGCCAGCAGCTCACTCCCGGGGGAGACCCAGTACTTC
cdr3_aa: CASSSLPGETQYF

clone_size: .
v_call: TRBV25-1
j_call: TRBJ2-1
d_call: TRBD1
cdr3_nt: TGTGCCAGCAGTGAAGGGTGGACAGGGATTAACAATGAGCAGTTCTTC
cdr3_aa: CASSEGWTGINNEQFF